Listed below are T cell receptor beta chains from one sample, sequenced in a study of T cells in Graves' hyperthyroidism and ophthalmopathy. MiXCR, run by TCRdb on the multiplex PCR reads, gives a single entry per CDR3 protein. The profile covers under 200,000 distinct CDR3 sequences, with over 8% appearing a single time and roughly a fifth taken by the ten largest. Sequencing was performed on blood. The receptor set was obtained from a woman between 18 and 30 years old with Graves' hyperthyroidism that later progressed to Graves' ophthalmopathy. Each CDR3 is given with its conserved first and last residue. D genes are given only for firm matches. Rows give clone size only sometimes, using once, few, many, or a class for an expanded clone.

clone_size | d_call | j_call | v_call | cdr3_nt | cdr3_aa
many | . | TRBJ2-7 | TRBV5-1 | TGCGCCAGCAGCCCGACCGCAGTTTCTTCCTACGAGCAGTACTTC | CASSPTAVSSYEQYF
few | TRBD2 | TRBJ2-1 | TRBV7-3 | TGTGCCAGCAGCTTAGTCGGAGCGGGAGGGCCCTACAATGAGCAGTTCTTC | CASSLVGAGGPYNEQFF
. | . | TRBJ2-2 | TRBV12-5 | TGTGCTAGTGGTATAGGGGGAACCGGGGAGCTGTTTTTT | CASGIGGTGELFF
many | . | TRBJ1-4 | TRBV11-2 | TGTGCCAGCAGCTTAGCCGGCGGTGCAACTAATGAAAAACTGTTTTTT | CASSLAGGATNEKLFF
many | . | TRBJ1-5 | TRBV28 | TGTGCCAGCAGCCGCCGAGGAATACAGCCCCAGCATTTT | CASSRRGIQPQHF
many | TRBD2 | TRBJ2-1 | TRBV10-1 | TGCGCCAGCAGATTAGATTTAGCGGGAGTATGGAACAATGAGCAGTTCTTC | CASRLDLAGVWNNEQFF
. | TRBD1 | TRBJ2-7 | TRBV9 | TGTGCCAGCAGCCCCCGCGGGTCGGGGACAGGCTACGAGCAGTACTTC | CASSPRGSGTGYEQYF
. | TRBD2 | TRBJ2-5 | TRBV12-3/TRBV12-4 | TGTGCCAGCAGTTTATCCCTCGGACTAGCGGGAACGCTAGAAGAGACCCAGTACTTC | CASSLSLGLAGTLEETQYF
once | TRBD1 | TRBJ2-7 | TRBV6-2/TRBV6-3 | TGTGCCAGCAGTTACCCTGGACAGGGAAGTTCCTACGAGCAGTACTTC | CASSYPGQGSSYEQYF
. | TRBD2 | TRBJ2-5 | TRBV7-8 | TGTGCCAGCAGCTTGGAGTTGGGACTAGCGGGAGGGCCGGCTCAAGAGACCCAGTACTTC | CASSLELGLAGGPAQETQYF
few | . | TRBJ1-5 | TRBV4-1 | TGCGCCAGCAGCCAAGAAGGACCCGGAGGGGGTCAGCCCCAGCATTTT | CASSQEGPGGGQPQHF
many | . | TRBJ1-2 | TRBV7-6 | TGTGCCAGCAGCCCCGGGACAAACTATGGCTACACCTTC | CASSPGTNYGYTF
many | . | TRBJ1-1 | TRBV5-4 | TGTGCCAGCAGCTTGGGTCCGGAGGGCACTGAAGCTTTCTTT | CASSLGPEGTEAFF
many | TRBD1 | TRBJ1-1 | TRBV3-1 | TGTGCCAGCAGTCAGACAGGGGTCAACACTGAAGCTTTCTTT | CASSQTGVNTEAFF
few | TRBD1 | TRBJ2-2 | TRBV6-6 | TGTGCCAGCAGTTACCACGGACAGGCGTACACCGGGGAGCTGTTTTTT | CASSYHGQAYTGELFF
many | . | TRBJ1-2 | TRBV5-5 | TGTGCCAGCAGCATACGGACAGTCGAGGTTGGGATCTACACCTTC | CASSIRTVEVGIYTF
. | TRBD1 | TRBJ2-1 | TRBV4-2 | TGTGCCAGCAGCCAATCATCCAACAGGGGGAATGAGCAGTTCTTC | CASSQSSNRGNEQFF
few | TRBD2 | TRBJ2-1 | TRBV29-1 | TGCAGCGTTGCGGGAATAGCGGGGGGGCCGGTGCGGTTCTTC | CSVAGIAGGPVRFF
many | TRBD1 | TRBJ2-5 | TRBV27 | TGTGCCAGCAGTTTACAGGGGGCCCCGTTAGAGACCCAGTACTTC | CASSLQGAPLETQYF
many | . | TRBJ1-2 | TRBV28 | TGTGCCAGCAGTTTGGGGGGTGTGGGAGGAGGCTACACCTTC | CASSLGGVGGGYTF
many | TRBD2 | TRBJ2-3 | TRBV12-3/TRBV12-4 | TGTGCCAGCAGCTATGGACTAGCAGATACGCAGTATTTT | CASSYGLADTQYF
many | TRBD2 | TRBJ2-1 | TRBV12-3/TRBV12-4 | TGTGCCAGCAGTTTCCTACTAGCGGGGAACAATGAGCAGTTCTTC | CASSFLLAGNNEQFF
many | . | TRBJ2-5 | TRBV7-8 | TGTGCCAGCAGCCAGCCACGGGGCCAAGAGACCCAGTACTTC | CASSQPRGQETQYF
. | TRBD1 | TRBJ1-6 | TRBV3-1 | TGTGCCAGCAGCCAAGTCCCGACAGGGCGTTTGGCACCCCTCCACTTT | CASSQVPTGRLAPLHF
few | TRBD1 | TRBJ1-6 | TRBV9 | TGTGCCAGCAGCGTAGGCCCTGGACAGGGGTATTCACCCCTCCACTTT | CASSVGPGQGYSPLHF
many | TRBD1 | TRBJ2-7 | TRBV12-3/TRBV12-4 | TGTGCCAGCAGTTTCATCGGGACAGGGAGGTACGAGCAGTACTTC | CASSFIGTGRYEQYF
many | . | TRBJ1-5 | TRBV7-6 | TGTGCCAGCAGCTTCGGTCGTGGCCAGCCCCAGCATTTT | CASSFGRGQPQHF
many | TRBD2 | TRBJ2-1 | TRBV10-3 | TGTGCCATCAGTGAGGCATCGCGAAGAGGGAGGCTAGCGGTGTTGAGGAATGAGCAGTTCTTC | CAISEASRRGRLAVLRNEQFF
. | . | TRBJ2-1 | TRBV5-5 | TGTGCCAGCAGCTTGGATCTGGTGGGCAATGAGCAGTTCTTC | CASSLDLVGNEQFF
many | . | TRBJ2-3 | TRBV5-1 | TGCGCCAGCAGCTTGGATAGAGCAGATACGCAGTATTTT | CASSLDRADTQYF
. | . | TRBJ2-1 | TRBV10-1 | TGCGCCAGCAGTGATTCTGGGGGTGGCAATGAGCAGTTCTTC | CASSDSGGGNEQFF
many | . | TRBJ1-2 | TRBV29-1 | TGCAGCGCCTTCCGGGGGGCGAACTCCTATGGCTACACCTTC | CSAFRGANSYGYTF
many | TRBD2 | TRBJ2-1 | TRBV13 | TGTGCCACCAGTCGGGGGGGATACAATGAGCAGTTCTTC | CATSRGGYNEQFF
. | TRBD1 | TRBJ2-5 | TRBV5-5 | TGTGCCGGCAGAGCTACAGGGGGGGAGACCCAGTACTTC | CAGRATGGETQYF
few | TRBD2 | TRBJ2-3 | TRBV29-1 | TGCAGCGTTGAAGTGCCTAGCGGGGGGGCAGATACGCAGTATTTT | CSVEVPSGGADTQYF
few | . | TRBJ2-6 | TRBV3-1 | TGTGCCAGCAGCCCTAAACCCACCTCTGGGGCCAACGTCCTGACTTTC | CASSPKPTSGANVLTF
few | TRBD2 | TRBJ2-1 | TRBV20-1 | TGCAGTGCTAGGTACTCCGATAGCGGGAGGGCCGCCTACAATGAGCAGTTCTTC | CSARYSDSGRAAYNEQFF
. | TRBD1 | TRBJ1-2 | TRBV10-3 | TGTGCCATCAGTGGGGGACAGGGAATAGACTATGGCTACACCTTC | CAISGGQGIDYGYTF
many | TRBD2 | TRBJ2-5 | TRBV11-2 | TGTGCCAGCAGCTCCCTGGCCGGGACTAGCGGGGCGGAGACCCAGTACTTC | CASSSLAGTSGAETQYF
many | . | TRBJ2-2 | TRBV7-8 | TGTGCCAGCAGCTTAAAAAGGGAACTCGGGGAGCTGTTTTTT | CASSLKRELGELFF
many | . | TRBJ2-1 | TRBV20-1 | TGCAGTGCTAGAGATCTTCACCTACATACCTACAATGAGCAGTTCTTC | CSARDLHLHTYNEQFF
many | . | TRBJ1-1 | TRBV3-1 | TGTGCCAGCAGCCGTACAGGGTCGTTCACTGAAGCTTTCTTT | CASSRTGSFTEAFF
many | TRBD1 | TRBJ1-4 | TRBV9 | TGTGCCAGCAGCCCCTCGGGACAGGCTGAAAAACTGTTTTTT | CASSPSGQAEKLFF
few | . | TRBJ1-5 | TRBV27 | TGTGCCAGCAGTTTATTTTTCTCCAGGGGATATTATCAGCCCCAGCATTTT | CASSLFFSRGYYQPQHF
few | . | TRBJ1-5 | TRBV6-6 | TGTGCCAGCAGTTACTCCCGGACAGCCGCGGCCAATCAGCCCCAGCATTTT | CASSYSRTAAANQPQHF
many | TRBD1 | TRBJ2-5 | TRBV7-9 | TGTGCCAGCAGCTCCCGGGACAGATTATGGGAGACCCAGTACTTC | CASSSRDRLWETQYF
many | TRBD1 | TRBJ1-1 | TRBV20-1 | TGCAGTGCTAGAGCCGGGACAGGCAAAAATGAAGCTTTCTTT | CSARAGTGKNEAFF
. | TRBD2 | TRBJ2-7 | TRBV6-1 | TGTGCCAGCAGGGGGACTAGCCGCTACGAGCAGTACTTC | CASRGTSRYEQYF
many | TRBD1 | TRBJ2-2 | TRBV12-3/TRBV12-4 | TGTGCCAGCAGTGACATTGACAGGGTTGGCGGGGAGCTGTTTTTT | CASSDIDRVGGELFF
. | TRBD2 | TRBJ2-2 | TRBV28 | TGTGCCAGCAGGCCCCGGGGGGGCCCGACCGGGGAGCTGTTTTTT | CASRPRGGPTGELFF
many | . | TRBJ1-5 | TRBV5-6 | TGTGCCAGCAGCTTGGGCAATCAGCCCCAGCATTTT | CASSLGNQPQHF
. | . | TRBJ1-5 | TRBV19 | TGTGCCAGTATGGCAGGGGAGAGAGGCAATCAGCCCCAGCATTTT | CASMAGERGNQPQHF